A single sample gave rise to the 10 T cell receptor beta chains below, sequenced in a study of radiotherapy plus CTLA-4 blockade in lung cancer. Produced via immunoSEQ multiplex PCR; TCRdb's table is partial and in-frame only. In the table there are approximately 75,000 clones, approximately 78% of which are singletons. The input for sequencing was peripheral blood, taken from a patient treated with radiotherapy plus ipilimumab. These receptors came from a human donor with non-small cell lung cancer who had a complete response to radiotherapy plus ipilimumab.

As for this clone: The sample carries other DNA sequences with the same CDR3. The chain links TRBV2 to TRBJ1-2; no clear D gene. Trimming cost V 7 bases and J 8 bases, with 14 bases left between them. This CDR3 is 12 amino acids long. The V gene's germline CDR1 is SNHLY and CDR2 FYNNEI. This CDR3 reads CASMWRAGGYTF. In DNA, the CDR3 is TGTGCCAGCATGTGGCGGGCGGGGGGCTACACCTTC.

The chain is built from TRBV2 and TRBJ1-1, with TRBD1 matching over 7 bases. V shed 9 bases and J 1 base; nucleotides not matched to a gene: 5. The CDR3 is made up of 13 amino acids. The germline V gene encodes CDR1 SNHLY and CDR2 FYNNEI. The CDR3 spells CASQGQRNTEAFF. The CDR3 coding sequence is TGTGCCAGTCAGGGACAGAGGAACACTGAAGCTTTCTTT.

V and J are TRBV10-3 and TRBJ2-2; weak D call: TRBD1 (6 bases). V lost 5 bases to trimming and J lost 6 bases, with 13 bases between them. From germline, CDR1 is ENHRY and CDR2 SYGVKD. This CDR3 region has 14 residues. The CDR3 region has the DNA TGTGCCATCAGTAACAGGGAGAGGTCCGGGGAGCTGTTTTTT. Its protein is CAISNRERSGELFF.

V and J are TRBV7-6 and TRBJ2-3; tentative D call: TRBD2 (6 bases). Germline CDR1 and CDR2: SGHVS and FNYEAQ. This CDR3 region has 14 residues. V gave up 5 bases and J gave up 4 bases, with 13 bases separating them. CDR3 protein: CASSVQGGADTQYF. The CDR3 bases are TGTGCCAGCAGCGTCCAGGGAGGAGCAGATACGCAGTATTTT.

The rearrangement uses TRBV6-6 and TRBJ1-1, with unresolved D. Germline V gene data show CDR1 as MNHNY and CDR2 as SVGAGI (reference sequence). Trimming removed 8 bases at V and 1 base at J, with 11 bases between. The CDR3 contains 13 residues. DNA for the CDR3: TGTGCCAGCCGGGTCAGAGAGAACACTGAAGCTTTCTTT. This encodes CASRVRENTEAFF.

The V and J genes are TRBV7-2 and TRBJ1-4; D not certain. CDR1 and CDR2 (germline): SGHTA, FQGNSA. The CDR3 extends over 13 amino acids. V gave up 8 bases and J gave up 0 bases, with 7 bases separating them. Written as DNA, the CDR3 is TGTGCCAGCTCCCGGGCAACTAATGAAAAACTGTTTTTT. The encoded protein is CASSRATNEKLFF.

The chain recombines TRBV28 with TRBJ1-1, with D perhaps TRBD1 (5 bases). Germline assignment: CDR1 MDHEN and CDR2 SYDVKM. Trimming left V 2 bases short and J 8 bases short, with 12 bases between. This CDR3 has 13 residues. CDR3 loop: CASSLMSGTEAFF. CDR3 sequence (DNA): TGTGCCAGCAGTTTAATGTCAGGGACCGAAGCTTTCTTT.

The chain uses TRBV11-2 and TRBJ2-7; D perhaps matches TRBD1 (5 bases). CDR1 SGHAT and CDR2 FQNNGV come from the germline V gene. This CDR3 contains 14 residues. V lost 1 base and J 5 bases, leaving 12 bases between the germline ends. This chain's CDR3 is CASSLGLRGNEQYF. The CDR3 coding sequence is TGTGCCAGCAGCTTAGGCTTAAGGGGAAACGAGCAGTACTTC.

The CDR3 is CASKTQGVANVLTF. CDR3 nucleotide sequence: TGTGCCAGCAAGACACAGGGCGTGGCCAACGTCCTGACTTTC. J is TRBJ2-6 and V is TRBV6-5; tentatively, D is TRBD1 (6 bases). V was trimmed by 7 bases and J by 6 bases, leaving 13 bases between them. Germline V CDR1 and CDR2: MNHEY, SVGAGI. The CDR3 is 14 amino acids.

This rearrangement joins TRBV7-2 to TRBJ2-5, with D possibly being TRBD1 or TRBD2 (5 bases each). The germline CDR1 and CDR2 sequences are SGHTA and FQGNSA. The CDR3 has 14 amino acids. V was trimmed by 5 bases and J by 5 bases, leaving 15 bases between them. The CDR3 nucleotides read TGTGCCAGCAGCACGGGACGGTCGGGGGAGACCCAGTACTTC. This sequence encodes CASSTGRSGETQYF.